The next 28 T cell receptor beta chains were all read from a single sample in a study of cytomegalovirus exposure and HLA in healthy donors. In the PCR, 60 Vbeta and 13 Jbeta primers were used. Sequenced by immunoSEQ multiplex PCR; TCRdb stores in-frame clones only, minus some. This table holds 120,000 or so clones, around three quarters found once. The sequencing sample was made of PBMCs. The receptors here all came from a woman aged 35 to 49 in good health and CMV-seronegative.

The chain joins TRBV27 to TRBJ2-1, with a weak D call TRBD2 (6 bases). V lost 8 bases, J lost 5 bases, and 19 bases lay in between. CDR3 length: 15 amino acids. Germline lookup yields CDR1 MNHEY and CDR2 SMNVEV (reference sequence). In DNA, the CDR3 is TGTGCCAGCGCGTGGGCGGGACGCAGAAACAATGAGCAGTTCTTC. Translating it yields CASAWAGRRNNEQFF.

The chain is built from TRBV2 and TRBJ2-7, with D tentatively TRBD1 (6 bases). This CDR3 is 12 amino acids long. V lost 5 bases and J 7 bases, leaving 12 bases between the germline ends. The germline gives CDR1 SNHLY, CDR2 FYNNEI. The CDR3: CASSLQGFEQYF. The CDR3 nucleotides are TGTGCCAGCAGTTTACAGGGATTTGAGCAGTACTTC.

V gene TRBV12-2 combines with J gene TRBJ1-1. TRBV12-2 has pseudogene status. CDR3 size: 15 residues. CDR3: CASRLWGVTNTEAFF. In DNA form, the CDR3 reads TGTGCAAGTCGCTTATGGGGGGTAACGAACACTGAAGCTTTCTTT.

In this sample, this clone turned up a few times. The chain combines TRBV7-9 with TRBJ2-1; no clear D. Between the trimmed V and J ends, which lost 5 bases and 5 bases, there was a span of 16 bases. The length of the CDR3 is 15 residues. CDR1 is SEHNR and CDR2 is FQNEAQ in the germline V gene (reference sequence). The CDR3 region has the DNA TGTGCCAGCAGCCACACGAGAGGAAAAAACAATGAGCAGTTCTTC. Translated, it gives CASSHTRGKNNEQFF. Variable domain in full (rest from reference TRBV7-9 and TRBJ2-1): DTGVSQNPRHKITKRGQNVTFRCDPISEHNRLYWYRQTLGQGPEFLTYFQNEAQLEKSRLLSDRFSAERPKGSFSTLEIQRTEQGDSAMYLCASSHTRGKNNEQFFGPGTRLTVL.

The gene calls are TRBV11-2 and TRBJ2-7, with 8 nucleotides matching TRBD2. Germline V CDR1 and CDR2: SGHAT, FQNNGV. V shed 1 base and J 6 bases; nucleotides not matched to a gene: 11. This CDR3 comprises 16 residues. CDR3 loop: CASSLGPGGALGEQYF. The DNA for the CDR3 is TGTGCCAGCAGCTTAGGGCCCGGGGGGGCCCTCGGCGAGCAGTACTTC. Full variable domain (outside the CDR3, taken from reference TRBV11-2 and TRBJ2-7): EAGVAQSPRYKIIEKRQSVAFWCNPISGHATLYWYQQILGQGPKLLIQFQNNGVVDDSQLPKDRFSAERLKGVDSTLKIQPAKLEDSAVYLCASSLGPGGALGEQYFGPGTRLTVT.

The chain combines TRBV7-8 with TRBJ1-2, with TRBD1 matching 8 bases. V shed 5 bases and J 7 bases; nucleotides not matched to a gene: 6. CDR1 is SGHVS, CDR2 FQNEAQ, per germline. This CDR3 spans 13 amino acids. The CDR3 protein is CASSPQGAVGYTF. In nucleotides, the CDR3 is TGTGCCAGCAGCCCTCAGGGGGCAGTTGGCTACACCTTC.

The chain couples TRBV18 to TRBJ2-7, with TRBD1 matching over 11 bases. Germline CDR1 is KGHSH and CDR2 is LQKENI. This CDR3 contains 18 residues. V lost 4 bases, J lost 6 bases, and 17 bases stayed unmatched. The CDR3 loop is CASSLRPDRGQVSGEQYF. The DNA of the CDR3 is TGTGCCAGCTCACTCCGACCGGACAGGGGGCAGGTTTCTGGCGAGCAGTACTTC.

Details on this clone: One junction end disagrees with the germline gene, perhaps due to a read error. The V call is TRBV7-9, the J call TRBJ2-7; 7 nucleotides line up with TRBD2. CDR3 length equals 14 residues. Germline assignment: CDR1 SEHNR and CDR2 FQNEAQ (reference sequence). The CDR3 DNA follows: TGTTCCAGCAGCTTAGTAAGGGAGGGCTACGAGCAGTACTTC. It encodes CSSSLVREGYEQYF.

This chain joins TRBV19 and TRBJ2-2; perhaps TRBD2 as D (5 bases). The CDR3 sequence is 16 residues long. Germline CDR1 reads LNHDA; CDR2 reads SQIVND (reference sequence). V gave up 1 base and J gave up 1 base, with 10 bases separating them. The CDR3 loop is CASSIGRRMNTGELFF. CDR3 sequence (DNA): TGTGCCAGTAGTATAGGGAGGAGGATGAACACCGGGGAGCTGTTTTTT.

The chain carries TRBV18 and TRBJ1-2; 10 bases match TRBD1. This CDR3 is 14 amino acids long. V shed 4 bases, J shed 5 bases, and the junction held 4 bases outside the gene matches. The V gene's germline CDR1 is KGHSH and CDR2 LQKENI. The CDR3 sequence is CASSLDRGRYGYTF. CDR3 nucleotides: TGTGCCAGCTCACTGGACAGGGGGAGATATGGCTACACCTTC.

As concerns this clone: One end of the junction is discordant with germline, which a read error may explain. The chain recombines TRBV7-9 with TRBJ2-7, with D maybe TRBD1 (5 bases). Germline V gene data show CDR1 as SEHNR and CDR2 as FQNEAQ (reference sequence). This CDR3 has 15 residues. Here the CDR3 reads CSSSLGFARAYEQYF. As DNA, the CDR3 is TGTTCCAGCAGCTTAGGTTTTGCCAGGGCTTACGAGCAGTACTTC. Full variable domain (outside the CDR3, taken from reference TRBV7-9 and TRBJ2-7): DTGVSQNPRHKITKRGQNVTFRCDPISEHNRLYWYRQTLGQGPEFLTYFQNEAQLEKSRLLSDRFSAERPKGSFSTLEIQRTEQGDSAMYLCSSSLGFARAYEQYFGPGTRLTVT.

This sequence joins TRBV4-1 and TRBJ2-7; D is ambiguous. This CDR3 has 11 amino acids. Germline loops: CDR1 MGHRA, CDR2 YSYEKL. Between the trimmed V and J ends, which lost 1 base and 5 bases, there was a span of 3 bases. The CDR3 is CASSQADEQYF. The CDR3 bases are TGCGCCAGCAGCCAAGCCGACGAGCAGTACTTC.

The chain has TRBV6-5 and TRBJ2-7, with D unresolved. The germline V and J ends were trimmed by 0 bases and 3 bases, with 6 bases remaining between them. Germline-derived CDR1 and CDR2 are MNHEY and SVGAGI. The length of the CDR3 is 13 residues. The CDR3 nucleotides are TGTGCCAGCAGTTACTCCATCCACTACGAGCAGTACTTC. Protein product: CASSYSIHYEQYF.

The chain links TRBV5-1 to TRBJ2-5, with 8 bases lining up with TRBD1. Trimming took 1 base from V and 2 from J; bases not matched to a gene: 1. This CDR3 region has 14 residues. Germline V CDR1 and CDR2: SGHRS, YFSETQ. This CDR3 is CASSLNRGQETQYF. CDR3 coding DNA: TGCGCCAGCAGCTTGAACAGGGGGCAAGAGACCCAGTACTTC.

With regard to this clone: Relative to the germline gene, one junction end is altered; a read error may explain this. The V gene is TRBV27, the J gene TRBJ2-4; 8 bases agree with TRBD2. Germline CDR1 MNHEY, CDR2 SMNVEV (reference sequence). The CDR3 totals 15 residues. The CDR3 spells CASSFTGLAKNSQYF. The CDR3 DNA is TGTGCCAGCAGTTTCACAGGACTAGCCAAAAACAGTCAGTATTTC.

V usage is TRBV27 and J usage is TRBJ1-2, with D possibly matching TRBD1 (6 bases). The length of the CDR3 is 15 residues. The V gene's germline CDR1 is MNHEY and CDR2 SMNVEV (reference sequence). V was shortened by 4 bases and J by 8 bases, with 20 bases between the two germline ends. CDR3 region: CASSSLGHPIRGYTF. The DNA for the CDR3 is TGTGCCAGCAGTTCCCTGGGACACCCTATACGGGGCTACACCTTC.

The chain has TRBV13 and TRBJ2-7, with 7 positions matching TRBD2. CDR1 PRHDT and CDR2 FYEKMQ come from the germline V gene (reference sequence). With V trimmed by 1 base and J by 5 bases, 5 bases remained unmatched. The CDR3 contains 14 residues. CDR3 in amino acids: CASSLAGGSHEQYF. The CDR3 region has the DNA TGTGCCAGCAGCTTAGCGGGAGGCAGTCACGAGCAGTACTTC. The full variable domain, its missing parts supplied by reference TRBV13 and TRBJ2-7, is AAGVIQSPRHLIKEKRETATLKCYPIPRHDTVYWYQQGPGQDPQFLISFYEKMQSDKGSIPDRFSAQQFSDYHSELNMSSLELGDSALYFCASSLAGGSHEQYFGPGTRLTVT.

The chain uses TRBV7-9 and TRBJ2-4, with TRBD1 identical over 7 bases. Germline V gene sequence: CDR1 SEHNR, CDR2 FQNEAQ (reference sequence). V lost 5 bases and J lost 7; bases outside the gene matches: 8. The length of the CDR3 is 14 residues. CDR3 nucleotides: TGTGCCAGCAGCGTATCACAGGGGTACAACATTCAGTACTTC. This gives the protein CASSVSQGYNIQYF. The full variable domain, rest sourced from reference TRBV7-9 and TRBJ2-4, is DTGVSQNPRHKITKRGQNVTFRCDPISEHNRLYWYRQTLGQGPEFLTYFQNEAQLEKSRLLSDRFSAERPKGSFSTLEIQRTEQGDSAMYLCASSVSQGYNIQYFGAGTRLSVL.

V and J are TRBV5-1 and TRBJ2-1; 7 bases fit TRBD2. This CDR3 comprises 11 residues. With 7 bases clipped from V and 12 bases from J, the junction kept 7 bases outside the gene matches. Germline loops: CDR1 SGHRS, CDR2 YFSETQ. CDR3 bases: TGCGCCAGCTGGGAGGGAAGGGGGCAGTTCTTC. The encoded protein is CASWEGRGQFF.

Concerning this clone itself: At the DNA level, this CDR3 is encoded by other sequences in the same sample as well. This sequence joins TRBV28 and TRBJ2-7; tentatively, D is TRBD1 (6 bases). V shed 5 bases and J shed 4 bases, with 9 bases lying between them. Germline values: CDR1 MDHEN, CDR2 SYDVKM. This CDR3 is 12 amino acids long. The CDR3 sequence is CASSQGPYEQYF. The CDR3 DNA follows: TGTGCCAGCAGTCAGGGGCCTTACGAGCAGTACTTC.

This chain joins TRBV19 and TRBJ2-2, with TRBD2 matching 7 bases. The CDR3 is made up of 16 amino acids. J was trimmed by 6 bases and V by 3 bases; bases with no gene match: 10. Germline lookup yields CDR1 LNHDA and CDR2 SQIVND (reference sequence). CDR3 DNA: TGTGCCAGTAGTATGCCCCGAAGGGGAGGGTCCGGGGAGCTGTTTTTT. Amino acid sequence: CASSMPRRGGSGELFF.

The V gene is TRBV7-9, the J gene TRBJ1-3, with TRBD1 matching 7 bases. Losses at the gene ends were 5 bases for V and 0 bases for J; bases not matched to a gene: 4. The CDR3 has 15 residues. Germline V gene data show CDR1 as SEHNR and CDR2 as FQNEAQ (reference sequence). The CDR3 DNA is TGTGCCAGCAGCCGAGGGACAGACTCTGGAAACACCATATATTTT. Translated, it gives CASSRGTDSGNTIYF.

V usage is TRBV21-1 and J usage is TRBJ2-5; TRBD2 is the table's D call, not checked against the DNA. TRBV21-1 has pseudogene status. The CDR3 loop spans 17 amino acids. This CDR3 reads CASSKAQEDILREAQYF. In DNA, the CDR3 is TGTGCCAGCAGCAAAGCCCAAGAGGACATCTTAAGGGAGGCCCAGTACTTC.

This chain connects TRBV9 to TRBJ2-3, with D perhaps TRBD2 (5 bases). The CDR3 runs 20 residues. V was shortened by 0 bases and J by 3 bases, with 26 bases between the two germline ends. Germline V gene data show CDR1 as SGDLS and CDR2 as YYNGEE. Here the CDR3 reads CASSVDEMGGGDRRTDTQYF. In DNA form, the CDR3 reads TGTGCCAGCAGCGTAGACGAGATGGGTGGAGGCGATCGTAGAACAGATACGCAGTATTTT.

This clone was recorded only once. The chain uses TRBV11-1 and TRBJ2-3; D ambiguous. This CDR3 contains 13 residues. With 5 bases removed from V and 13 bases from J, the gap between germline ends came to 19 bases. CDR1 and CDR2 (germline): SGHAT, FQDESV (reference sequence). The CDR3 reads CASSRNAGPREYF. The CDR3 DNA is TGTGCCAGCAGCCGAAACGCAGGCCCCCGTGAGTATTTT.

V and J are TRBV19 and TRBJ1-5, with 7 bases fitting TRBD1. The CDR3 is 13 amino acids. V was clipped by 5 bases and J by 8 bases; unmatched bases: 6. Per germline, CDR1 LNHDA and CDR2 SQIVND (reference sequence). CDR3 region: CASSDRVWEPQHF. The CDR3 DNA reads as TGTGCCAGTAGTGACAGGGTCTGGGAGCCCCAGCATTTT. Variable domain in full (rest from reference TRBV19 and TRBJ1-5): DGGITQSPKYLFRKEGQNVTLSCEQNLNHDAMYWYRQDPGQGLRLIYYSQIVNDFQKGDIAEGYSVSREKKESFPLTVTSAQKNPTAFYLCASSDRVWEPQHFGDGTRLSIL.

CDR3 sequence reads: CASSGGGPGYTF. For the CDR3, the DNA is TGTGCCAGCAGCGGAGGGGGTCCCGGCTACACCTTC. The V gene is TRBV9, the J gene TRBJ1-2; possibly TRBD1 for D (6 bases). This CDR3 is 12 amino acids long. Looked up from germline, CDR1 is SGDLS and CDR2 is YYNGEE. Trimming removed 3 bases from V and 8 bases from J, with 11 bases in between.

J is TRBJ2-7 and V is TRBV15; 8 bases line up with TRBD2. Germline CDR1 LNHNV, CDR2 YYDKDF (reference sequence). The CDR3 is made up of 16 amino acids. V trimming: 0 bases; J trimming: 6 bases; junction bases outside the gene matches: 10. The CDR3 loop reads CATSRDGREGESEQYF. In DNA, the CDR3 is TGTGCCACCAGCAGAGACGGACGGGAGGGCGAGTCCGAGCAGTACTTC.